A selection of T cell receptor beta chains follows, all from one sample in a study of cytomegalovirus exposure and HLA in healthy donors. Clones were read by immunoSEQ multiplex PCR, and TCRdb kept only the in-frame ones, dropping some. The sample totals tens of thousands of clones; its top ten clones hold roughly 12%. The sample was PBMCs. The receptors derive from a woman aged 55-70 years in good health and CMV-seropositive. Each CDR3 is given with its conserved first and last residue. A D gene is named only where the DNA matches it firmly.

d_gene: TRBD1; len: 17; v_gene: TRBV6-1; j_gene: TRBJ2-2; CDR3nt: TGTGCCAGCAGTGAATCCCTGGACAGGAGGAACACCGGGGAGCTGTTTTTT; CDR3aa: CASSESLDRRNTGELFF
d_gene: TRBD1; len: 16; v_gene: TRBV18; j_gene: TRBJ1-1; CDR3nt: TGTGCCAGCGCACCACTGACAGGGCAAGTGGACACTGAAGCTTTCTTT; CDR3aa: CASAPLTGQVDTEAFF
d_gene: TRBD1; len: 15; v_gene: TRBV28; j_gene: TRBJ2-1; CDR3nt: TGTGCCAGCAGGCCTACAGGGGGCAATTACAATGAGCAGTTCTTC; CDR3aa: CASRPTGGNYNEQFF
d_gene: TRBD1; len: 12; v_gene: TRBV18; j_gene: TRBJ1-1; CDR3nt: TGTCGGACAGGGGGCTCGAACACTGAAGCTTTCTTT; CDR3aa: CRTGGSNTEAFF
d_gene: TRBD1; len: 15; v_gene: TRBV6-4; j_gene: TRBJ1-1; CDR3nt: TGTGCCAGCAGTAAAACCCCGGACAGGGAGACTGAAGCTTTCTTT; CDR3aa: CASSKTPDRETEAFF
d_gene: TRBD2; len: 16; v_gene: TRBV28; j_gene: TRBJ2-7; CDR3nt: TGTGCCAGCAGCTCGGGACTAGCGGGGGGGTTGTACGAGCAGTACTTC; CDR3aa: CASSSGLAGGLYEQYF
d_gene: -; len: 13; v_gene: TRBV14; j_gene: TRBJ2-2; CDR3nt: TGTGCCAGCAGCCGGAGAAATGACGGGGAGCTGTTTTTT; CDR3aa: CASSRRNDGELFF
d_gene: TRBD1; len: 14; v_gene: TRBV6-5; j_gene: TRBJ2-5; CDR3nt: TGTGCCAGCAGAACGGGACAGATAGAAGAGACCCAGTACTTC; CDR3aa: CASRTGQIEETQYF
d_gene: TRBD1; len: 12; v_gene: TRBV7-9; j_gene: TRBJ2-7; CDR3nt: TGTGCCAGCAGCCACAGGGGGCCCGAGCAGTACTTC; CDR3aa: CASSHRGPEQYF
d_gene: -; len: 16; v_gene: TRBV28; j_gene: TRBJ1-2; CDR3nt: TGTGCCAGCACTCCCTTGGGGCGCACCACTAACTATGGCTACACCTTC; CDR3aa: CASTPLGRTTNYGYTF
d_gene: -; len: 14; v_gene: TRBV5-5; j_gene: TRBJ1-1; CDR3nt: TGTGCCAGCAGCCCAATGTCCGGGAGCACTGAAGCTTTCTTT; CDR3aa: CASSPMSGSTEAFF
d_gene: -; len: 14; v_gene: TRBV19; j_gene: TRBJ1-5; CDR3nt: TGTGCCAGTAGTATAGACAGGGTAGAACAGCCCCAGCATTTT; CDR3aa: CASSIDRVEQPQHF
d_gene: TRBD1; len: 13; v_gene: TRBV7-9; j_gene: TRBJ1-1; CDR3nt: TGTGCCAGCAGCTTAGGACAGGGCACTGAAGCTTTCTTT; CDR3aa: CASSLGQGTEAFF
d_gene: -; len: 15; v_gene: TRBV5-1; j_gene: TRBJ1-1; CDR3nt: TGCGCCAGCAGCTTTACTATAGACTCTGGCACTGAAGCTTTCTTT; CDR3aa: CASSFTIDSGTEAFF
d_gene: TRBD2; len: 15; v_gene: TRBV6-1; j_gene: TRBJ2-7; CDR3nt: TGTGCCAGCAGTCCCGGGGGGGCCGGAGCCTACGAGCAGTACTTC; CDR3aa: CASSPGGAGAYEQYF
d_gene: -; len: 12; v_gene: TRBV11-2; j_gene: TRBJ2-7; CDR3nt: TGTGCCAGCAGCTTAGCAGGTTACGAGCAGTACTTC; CDR3aa: CASSLAGYEQYF
d_gene: TRBD2; len: 14; v_gene: TRBV9; j_gene: TRBJ2-7; CDR3nt: TGTGCCAGCAGCGTAGAGGGGCGGGGGGACGAGCAGTACTTC; CDR3aa: CASSVEGRGDEQYF
d_gene: -; len: 14; v_gene: TRBV19; j_gene: TRBJ2-7; CDR3nt: TGTGCCAGTAGTATAGGGCAGGGGATTTACGAGCAGTACTTC; CDR3aa: CASSIGQGIYEQYF
d_gene: -; len: 16; v_gene: TRBV2; j_gene: TRBJ2-6; CDR3nt: TGTGCCAGCAGATTAAGTCGGAGCTCTGGGGCCAACGTCCTGACTTTC; CDR3aa: CASRLSRSSGANVLTF
d_gene: TRBD2; len: 15; v_gene: TRBV11-2; j_gene: TRBJ2-2; CDR3nt: TGTGCCAGCAGCTTAGTGGTAGCGGGGAAAGGGGAGCTGTTTTTT; CDR3aa: CASSLVVAGKGELFF
d_gene: -; len: 16; v_gene: TRBV5-4; j_gene: TRBJ1-1; CDR3nt: TGTGCCAGCAGCTTGACGGGGACAAAGGGGGACACTGAAGCTTTCTTT; CDR3aa: CASSLTGTKGDTEAFF
d_gene: -; len: 11; v_gene: TRBV6-5; j_gene: TRBJ1-2; CDR3nt: TGTGCCAGCAGTTCCGCCAGAGTGACAACCTTC; CDR3aa: CASSSARVTTF
d_gene: TRBD1; len: 15; v_gene: TRBV5-6; j_gene: TRBJ2-3; CDR3nt: TGTGCCAGCAGCGGTTCACAGGGGGTCTTGGATACGCAGTATTTT; CDR3aa: CASSGSQGVLDTQYF
d_gene: -; len: 12; v_gene: TRBV2; j_gene: TRBJ2-5; CDR3nt: TGTGCCAGCAAGGGGATCCAAGAGACCCAGTACTTC; CDR3aa: CASKGIQETQYF
d_gene: -; len: 12; v_gene: TRBV6-1; j_gene: TRBJ1-6; CDR3nt: TGTGCCAGCAGTGAGCAGGATTCACCCCTCCACTTT; CDR3aa: CASSEQDSPLHF
d_gene: TRBD1; len: 13; v_gene: TRBV6-6; j_gene: TRBJ2-7; CDR3nt: TGTGCCAGCAGTTACCCAGACAGGGGCGAGCAGTACTTC; CDR3aa: CASSYPDRGEQYF
d_gene: TRBD2; len: 16; v_gene: TRBV27; j_gene: TRBJ2-3; CDR3nt: TGTGCCAGCAGTTCCTGGACTAGCGGGGGGCCAAATACGCAGTATTTT; CDR3aa: CASSSWTSGGPNTQYF
d_gene: TRBD1; len: 13; v_gene: TRBV14; j_gene: TRBJ1-2; CDR3nt: TGTGCCAGCAGCCACGGGACAGACTATGGCTACACCTTC; CDR3aa: CASSHGTDYGYTF
d_gene: -; len: 11; v_gene: TRBV11-2; j_gene: TRBJ2-1; CDR3nt: TGTGCCAGCAGCCCAGGGAATGAGCAGTTCTTC; CDR3aa: CASSPGNEQFF
d_gene: -; len: 13; v_gene: TRBV7-8; j_gene: TRBJ1-1; CDR3nt: TGTGCCAGCAGCCCCGGACTCGGAACTGAAGCTTTCTTT; CDR3aa: CASSPGLGTEAFF
d_gene: -; len: 15; v_gene: TRBV5-1; j_gene: TRBJ1-1; CDR3nt: TGCGCCAGCAGCTTGGCCTGGAAGGCGGACACTGAAGCTTTCTTT; CDR3aa: CASSLAWKADTEAFF
d_gene: -; len: 12; v_gene: TRBV6-1; j_gene: TRBJ1-1; CDR3nt: TGTGCCAGCAGGGAAACAGGGCGGGAAGCTTTCTTT; CDR3aa: CASRETGREAFF
d_gene: -; len: 13; v_gene: TRBV7-2; j_gene: TRBJ1-1; CDR3nt: TGTGCCAGCACCCGTCAGGCCAACACTGAAGCTTTCTTT; CDR3aa: CASTRQANTEAFF
d_gene: -; len: 14; v_gene: TRBV5-1; j_gene: TRBJ2-3; CDR3nt: TGCGCCAGCAGCTTGGAGGCTAGCTTTGATACGCAGTATTTT; CDR3aa: CASSLEASFDTQYF